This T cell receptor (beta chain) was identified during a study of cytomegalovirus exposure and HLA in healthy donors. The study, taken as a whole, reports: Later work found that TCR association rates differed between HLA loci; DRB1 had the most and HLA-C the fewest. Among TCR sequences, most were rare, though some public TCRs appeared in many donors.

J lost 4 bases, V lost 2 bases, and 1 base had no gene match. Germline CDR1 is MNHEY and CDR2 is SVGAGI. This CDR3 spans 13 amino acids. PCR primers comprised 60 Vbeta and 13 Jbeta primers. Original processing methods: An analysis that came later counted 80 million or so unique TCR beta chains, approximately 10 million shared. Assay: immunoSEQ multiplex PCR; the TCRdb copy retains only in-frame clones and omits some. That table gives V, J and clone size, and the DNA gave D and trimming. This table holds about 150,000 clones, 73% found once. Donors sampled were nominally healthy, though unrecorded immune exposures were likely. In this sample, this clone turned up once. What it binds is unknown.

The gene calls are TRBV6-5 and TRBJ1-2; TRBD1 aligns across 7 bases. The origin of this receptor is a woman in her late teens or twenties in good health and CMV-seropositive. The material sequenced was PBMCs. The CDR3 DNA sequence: TGTGCCAGCAGTTACGACAGGGTCTATGGCTACACCTTC. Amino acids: CASSYDRVYGYTF.